Presented here are 30 T cell receptor beta chains from one specimen sequenced in a study of blood T cell repertoires in COVID-19. Produced via immunoSEQ multiplex PCR; TCRdb's table is partial and in-frame only. This table holds 25,000 to 30,000 clones, more than 70% found once. Sequencing input: peripheral blood. The receptors shown here come from a boy aged 2 to 10 with active or convalescent COVID-19.

V is TRBV24-1 and J is TRBJ2-3; 8 bases match TRBD1. Per germline, CDR1 KGHDR and CDR2 SFDVKD. The CDR3 has 14 amino acids. V was pared by 5 bases and J by 4 bases, with 4 bases of the junction left unmatched. CDR3 amino acids: CATSGQGAADTQYF. The CDR3 DNA follows: TGTGCCACCAGTGGTCAGGGGGCTGCAGATACGCAGTATTTT.

The rearrangement joins TRBV7-9 to TRBJ1-6; 8 bases are a match to TRBD1. V gave up 5 bases and J gave up 3 bases; unmatched junction bases: 6. There are 16 residues in the CDR3. Germline CDR1 SEHNR, CDR2 FQNEAQ (reference sequence). In nucleotides, the CDR3 is TGTGCCAGCAGCATGGACAGGGCGAACTATAATTCACCCCTCCACTTT. This sequence encodes CASSMDRANYNSPLHF.

CDR3 in amino acids: CASSPGQGFYNEQFF. CDR3 nucleotide sequence: TGTGCCAGCAGCCCAGGACAGGGGTTCTACAATGAGCAGTTCTTC. The chain has TRBV5-6 and TRBJ2-1, with TRBD1 matching 9 bases. The CDR3 length is 15 residues. With 4 bases clipped from V and 3 bases from J, the junction kept 5 bases outside the gene matches. Germline assignment: CDR1 SGHDT and CDR2 YYEEEE.

The J gene is TRBJ2-5, the V gene TRBV7-2; D is unclear. This CDR3 has 14 residues. Trimming pared 1 base from V and 2 bases from J, leaving 8 bases between. Germline V CDR1 and CDR2: SGHTA, FQGNSA. The CDR3 region has the DNA TGTGCCAGCAGCTTAGGGCACCTTCAAGAGACCCAGTACTTC. This translates into CASSLGHLQETQYF.

This clone was observed a handful of times. The chain recombines TRBV27 with TRBJ2-1, with 9 bases lining up with TRBD2. Unmatched junction bases numbered 16, after V lost 8 bases and J lost 8 bases. CDR1 MNHEY and CDR2 SMNVEV come from the germline V gene (reference sequence). The CDR3 is made up of 16 amino acids. In DNA, the CDR3 is TGTGCCAGCGGCTACTCCATAGCGGGAGAGTTTTATGAGCAGTTCTTC. It is translated as CASGYSIAGEFYEQFF.

This clone was seen a handful of times. This sequence joins TRBV6-5 and TRBJ2-7; 7 positions agree with TRBD1. In germline, CDR1 is MNHEY, CDR2 SVGAGI. Trimming removed 5 bases from V and 4 bases from J; junction bases left unmatched: 11. The CDR3 has 15 amino acids. The CDR3 loop is CASSTSIRQGYEQYF. The CDR3 coding sequence is TGTGCCAGCAGTACATCCATTCGACAGGGTTACGAGCAGTACTTC.

The chain joins TRBV18 to TRBJ2-7, with D possibly TRBD2 on 6 matching bases. This CDR3 is built from 13 residues. Between the trimmed V and J ends, which lost 3 bases and 7 bases, there was a span of 13 bases. CDR1 and CDR2 from the germline V gene are KGHSH and LQKENI. The CDR3 protein is CASSPGGLEEQYV. CDR3 DNA sequence: TGTGCCAGCTCACCCGGGGGTCTCGAAGAGCAGTACGTC.

CDR3 loop: CASSPDRGRFEKLFF. DNA of the CDR3: TGCGCCAGCAGCCCTGACAGGGGGCGGTTTGAAAAACTGTTTTTT. The chain uses TRBV5-1 and TRBJ1-4, with 10 positions matching TRBD1. The germline V gene has CDR1 SGHRS and CDR2 YFSETQ. V lost 4 bases, J lost 7 bases, and 7 bases stayed unmatched. The CDR3 is 15 residues long.

This clone was detected only once. The chain links TRBV28 to TRBJ1-2; 8 positions match TRBD1. The CDR3 contains 13 residues. Per germline, CDR1 MDHEN and CDR2 SYDVKM. V was clipped by 6 bases and J by 2 bases; unmatched bases: 2. The CDR3 nucleotides are TGTGCCAGCAGGCGACAGGGGAACTATGGCTACACCTTC. Its translation: CASRRQGNYGYTF.

The V gene is TRBV15, the J gene TRBJ2-3, with D perhaps TRBD2 (5 bases). The germline V gene has CDR1 LNHNV and CDR2 YYDKDF (reference sequence). Between the trimmed V and J ends, which lost 7 bases and 2 bases, there was a span of 22 bases. The CDR3 is made up of 17 amino acids. CDR3 sequence (DNA): TGTGCCACCAACCCGGGGATACCAAATCCTCACACAGATACGCAGTATTTT. This codes for CATNPGIPNPHTDTQYF.

This clone was detected a few times. This rearrangement joins TRBV28 to TRBJ2-1, with D possibly being TRBD1 (6 bases). The germline V gene encodes CDR1 MDHEN and CDR2 SYDVKM. With 6 bases removed from V and 9 bases from J, the gap between germline ends came to 21 bases. The CDR3 is 15 amino acids. The CDR3 DNA reads TGTGCCAGCAGCACCGGGACACTAAAGTTGGGTGAGCAGTTCTTC. This encodes CASSTGTLKLGEQFF.

The V call is TRBV7-8, the J call TRBJ2-1; 10 positions match TRBD1. J lost 7 bases, V lost 8 bases, and 8 bases had no gene match. Germline V gene data show CDR1 as SGHVS and CDR2 as FQNEAQ. The length of the CDR3 is 14 residues. CDR3: CASSGTGETNEQFF. CDR3 DNA sequence: TGTGCCAGCTCCGGGACAGGGGAAACGAATGAGCAGTTCTTC. Based on the CDR3 plus reference TRBV7-8 and TRBJ2-1, the full variable domain is GAGVSQSPRYKVAKRGQDVALRCDPISGHVSLFWYQQALGQGPEFLTYFQNEAQLDKSGLPSDRFFAERPEGSVSTLKIQRTQQEDSAVYLCASSGTGETNEQFFGPGTRLTVL.

In its sample, this clone is large. The chain is built from TRBV7-8 and TRBJ2-7; D perhaps matches TRBD1 (5 bases). V lost 3 bases and J lost 0, with 9 bases in between. Germline V gives CDR1 SGHVS, CDR2 FQNEAQ. CDR3 length: 14 amino acids. The CDR3 spells CASSLDTSSYEQYF. The CDR3, as DNA: TGTGCCAGCAGCTTGGACACAAGCTCCTACGAGCAGTACTTC. The variable domain in full, completed from reference TRBV7-8 and TRBJ2-7, reads GAGVSQSPRYKVAKRGQDVALRCDPISGHVSLFWYQQALGQGPEFLTYFQNEAQLDKSGLPSDRFFAERPEGSVSTLKIQRTQQEDSAVYLCASSLDTSSYEQYFGPGTRLTVT.

The chain couples TRBV9 to TRBJ1-1, with D hard to call. The CDR3 covers 13 residues. Trimming cost V 1 base and J 5 bases, with 9 bases left between them. Germline assignment: CDR1 SGDLS and CDR2 YYNGEE. The CDR3 region is CASSVQVETEAFF. The CDR3 nucleotides read TGTGCCAGCAGCGTACAGGTAGAGACTGAAGCTTTCTTT.

The V call is TRBV28, the J call TRBJ1-2; 9 nucleotides align to TRBD1. The V and J ends lost 5 bases and 4 bases, in that order; junction bases with no gene match: 8. Per the germline V gene, CDR1 is MDHEN and CDR2 is SYDVKM. The CDR3 totals 15 residues. CDR3 DNA sequence: TGTGCCAGCAGTCCCGGGGACAGGGAGAGCTATGGCTACACCTTC. Translating gives CASSPGDRESYGYTF.

This rearrangement joins TRBV6-2 or TRBV6-3 to TRBJ1-1; D is uncertain. The V gene lost 0 bases and the J gene lost 5 bases, with 16 bases spanning the gap. Looked up from germline, CDR1 is MNHEY and CDR2 is SVGEGT. The CDR3 has 16 residues. CDR3 region: CASSYSLAGWYTEAFF. CDR3 in DNA: TGTGCCAGCAGTTACTCTTTGGCGGGGTGGTATACTGAAGCTTTCTTT.

This chain connects TRBV21-1 to TRBJ2-3; the table gives TRBD1 as D, unverified against the DNA. TRBV21-1 is annotated as a pseudogene. The CDR3 loop spans 15 amino acids. CDR3 residues: CASSKRRQHTDTQYF. The CDR3 bases are TGTGCCAGCAGCAAGCGGAGACAGCACACAGATACGCAGTATTTT.

The chain links TRBV11-2 to TRBJ1-1; TRBD1 matches 8 bases. CDR3 length: 14 amino acids. CDR1 and CDR2 (germline): SGHAT, FQNNGV. V shed 5 bases, J shed 10 bases, and the junction held 12 bases outside the gene matches. In nucleotides, the CDR3 is TGTGCCAGCAGCCCCCGGACAGGGCCCCCAGTAGCTTTCTTT. Translating gives CASSPRTGPPVAFF.

V gene TRBV28 combines with J gene TRBJ1-2, with 10 bases matching TRBD1. Germline V gene sequence: CDR1 MDHEN, CDR2 SYDVKM. The CDR3 loop spans 16 amino acids. V shed 4 bases and J 1 base; nucleotides not matched to a gene: 6. CDR3 region: CASSYRQGAINYGYTF. The CDR3 nucleotides are TGTGCCAGCAGTTACCGACAGGGGGCAATTAACTATGGCTACACCTTC.

This clone was found a few times. This chain joins TRBV9 and TRBJ2-7; 8 nucleotides match TRBD1. Germline CDR1 and CDR2: SGDLS and YYNGEE. The CDR3 has 19 amino acids. V lost 3 bases, J lost 3 bases, and 20 bases stayed unmatched. The CDR3 bases are TGTGCCAGCAGCGCCCCGACAGGGGCCGCTAGAGACCACAACTACGAGCAGTACGTC. This sequence encodes CASSAPTGAARDHNYEQYV.

The chain uses TRBV18 and TRBJ1-1; tentative D call: TRBD1 (6 bases). Trimming left V 3 bases short and J 3 bases short, with 17 bases between. Looked up from germline, CDR1 is KGHSH and CDR2 is LQKENI. The CDR3 loop spans 16 amino acids. DNA for the CDR3: TGTGCCAGCTCACCGGGGGCGTGGGGGCCGTACACTGAAGCTTTCTTT. The encoded protein is CASSPGAWGPYTEAFF.

The chain employs TRBV18 and TRBJ2-4, with 7 bases matching TRBD2. V trimming: 3 bases; J trimming: 2 bases; junction bases outside the gene matches: 7. CDR1 is KGHSH and CDR2 is LQKENI in the germline V gene. The CDR3 is made up of 16 amino acids. CDR3 protein: CASSPGVGGTKNIQYF. CDR3 in DNA: TGTGCCAGCTCACCCGGGGTCGGGGGGACCAAAAACATTCAGTACTTC.

This clone was counted a few times. The rearrangement links TRBV30 to TRBJ2-1; 7 nucleotides line up with TRBD1. CDR3 length: 14 amino acids. V trimming: 5 bases; J trimming: 2 bases; junction bases outside the gene matches: 6. From germline, CDR1 is GTSNPN and CDR2 SVGIG (reference sequence). CDR3 sequence (DNA): TGTGCCTGGGAACTAGGGGGCCCCTACAATGAGCAGTTCTTC. This sequence encodes CAWELGGPYNEQFF.

This clone was picked up one time. V and J are TRBV15 and TRBJ1-2; no definite D call. The CDR3 consists of 14 residues. Germline CDR1 and CDR2: LNHNV and YYDKDF (reference sequence). V dropped 8 bases and J dropped 8 bases, with 21 bases sitting between them. In nucleotides, the CDR3 is TGTGCCACCTCTCGGGGAGGGTTCTATGGAGGCTACACCTTC. Encoded protein: CATSRGGFYGGYTF.

V is TRBV5-6 and J is TRBJ1-5, with 10 positions matching TRBD1. The germline V gene has CDR1 SGHDT and CDR2 YYEEEE. J lost 2 bases, V lost 4 bases, and 6 bases had no gene match. The CDR3 is made up of 16 amino acids. Written as DNA, the CDR3 is TGTGCCAGCAGCAACGACAGGGGGCGAGGCAATCAGCCCCAGCATTTT. Its translation is CASSNDRGRGNQPQHF.

The rearrangement links TRBV18 to TRBJ2-7; D is perhaps TRBD2 (5 bases). V lost 3 bases, J lost 3 bases, and 9 bases lay in between. CDR1 is KGHSH, CDR2 LQKENI, per germline. CDR3 length: 13 residues. CDR3 protein: CASSPEVNYEQYF. The CDR3 DNA is TGTGCCAGCTCACCGGAGGTAAACTACGAGCAGTACTTC. The entire variable domain, with the rest obtained from reference TRBV18 and TRBJ2-7, is as follows: NAGVMQNPRHLVRRRGQEARLRCSPMKGHSHVYWYRQLPEEGLKFMVYLQKENIIDESGMPKERFSAEFPKEGPSILRIQQVVRGDSAAYFCASSPEVNYEQYFGPGTRLTVT.

V usage is TRBV6-2 or TRBV6-3 and J usage is TRBJ2-5; 8 bases fit TRBD2. Germline V gives CDR1 MNHEY, CDR2 SVGEGT. There are 15 residues in the CDR3. J lost 5 bases, V lost 4 bases, and 9 bases had no gene match. The CDR3 region has the DNA TGTGCCAGCAGTTCACTAGCGGTCCTAACGGAGACCCAGTACTTC. Translating it yields CASSSLAVLTETQYF.

CDR3 loop: CASSLVEANQPQHF. CDR3 in DNA: TGTGCCAGCAGCTTAGTCGAGGCTAATCAGCCCCAGCATTTT. This sequence joins TRBV7-8 and TRBJ1-5; D is uncertain. The germline gives CDR1 SGHVS, CDR2 FQNEAQ. This CDR3 spans 14 amino acids. V lost 1 base and J 4 bases, leaving 8 bases between the germline ends.

V usage is TRBV28 and J usage is TRBJ1-5, with D possibly TRBD1 on 5 matching bases. In germline, CDR1 is MDHEN, CDR2 SYDVKM. The V end lost 6 bases, the J end lost 6 bases, and 15 bases lay between the germline ends. This CDR3 spans 14 amino acids. The CDR3 DNA reads TGTGCCAGCAGCTGGGGACTCCAGAGTCAGCCCCAGCATTTT. Protein sequence: CASSWGLQSQPQHF.

Judged by abundance, this clone is medium-sized. The gene calls are TRBV29-1 and TRBJ2-5, with a tentative D call TRBD2 (6 bases). The CDR3 is 14 amino acids. Germline lookup yields CDR1 SQVTM and CDR2 ANQGSEA. The CDR3 nucleotides read TGCAGTCAAATGCAGGGAGGCACCGGGGAGACCCAGTACTTC. Protein sequence: CSQMQGGTGETQYF.